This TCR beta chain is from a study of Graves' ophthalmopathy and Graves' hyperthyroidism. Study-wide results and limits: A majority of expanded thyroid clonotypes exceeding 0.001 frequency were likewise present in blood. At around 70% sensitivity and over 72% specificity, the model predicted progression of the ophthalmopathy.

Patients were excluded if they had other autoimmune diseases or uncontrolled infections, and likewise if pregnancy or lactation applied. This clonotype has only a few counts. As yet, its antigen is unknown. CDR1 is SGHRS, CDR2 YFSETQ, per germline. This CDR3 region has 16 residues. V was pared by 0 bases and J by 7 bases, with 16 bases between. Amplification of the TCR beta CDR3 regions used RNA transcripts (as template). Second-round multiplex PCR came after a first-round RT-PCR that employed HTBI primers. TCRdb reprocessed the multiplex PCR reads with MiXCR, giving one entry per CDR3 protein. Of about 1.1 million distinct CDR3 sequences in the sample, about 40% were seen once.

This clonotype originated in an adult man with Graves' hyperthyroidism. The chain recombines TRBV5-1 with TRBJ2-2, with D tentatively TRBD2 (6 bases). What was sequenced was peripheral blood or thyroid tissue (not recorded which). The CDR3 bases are TGCGCCAGCAGCTTGGTCGGAGGGTTCGGCGGCGGGGAGCTGTTTTTT. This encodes CASSLVGGFGGGELFF.